This T cell receptor (beta chain) stems from a study of early T cells in non-severe SARS-CoV-2 infection. Looking at the study overall: Investigators sequenced bulk RNA drawn from unsorted whole blood, and chains remained unpaired.

Unique molecular identifier tags were affixed to discrete cDNA molecules. From the 5' RACE reads, TCRdb called clonotypes with MiXCR, one entry per CDR3 protein. The data contain some 81,000 distinct CDR3 sequences, more than 7.5% of them singletons. Germline values: CDR1 DFQATT, CDR2 SNEGSKA (reference sequence). The CDR3 has 15 amino acids. V shed 3 bases and J shed 6 bases, with 18 bases lying between them. The sequenced material came from whole blood. The receptor's source is an adult who was a healthcare worker with PCR-confirmed SARS-CoV-2 infection or an uninfected control (not recorded which). The chain is built from TRBV20-1 and TRBJ2-1; D is uncertain. The CDR3 nucleotides read TGCAGTGCTAGGCTGCTGGGTTGGACGGCCAATGAGCAGTTCTTC. Protein sequence: CSARLLGWTANEQFF.